The 21 T cell receptor beta chains below were found in one sample sequenced in a study of T cells in Graves' hyperthyroidism and ophthalmopathy. TCR beta CDR3 regions were amplified from RNA transcripts. Carried out on the TCR CDR3, a first-round RT-PCR used the HTBI primer set. TCRdb itself ran the multiplex PCR reads through MiXCR, one entry per CDR3 protein. The sample lists 500,000 to 650,000 distinct CDR3 sequences, 40% to 50% seen once, with about 40% in the top ten. Input material: peripheral blood or thyroid tissue (not recorded which). The receptors were sampled from an adult woman with Graves' disease, either hyperthyroidism or ophthalmopathy (not recorded which).

This clonotype has a count of ten or more. CDR3 residues: CASSFTSGTGGSEQYF. CDR3 DNA sequence: TGTGCCAGCAGCTTCACTTCCGGGACAGGGGGCTCCGAGCAGTACTTC. The chain links TRBV7-9 to TRBJ2-7; 12 positions match TRBD1. The V gene's germline CDR1 is SEHNR and CDR2 FQNEAQ (reference sequence). The CDR3 has 16 residues. V dropped 3 bases and J dropped 6; count of bases not matched to a gene: 9.

V and J are TRBV7-3 and TRBJ2-5; weak D call: TRBD1 (6 bases). Trimming left V 2 bases short and J 9 bases short, with 19 bases between. This CDR3 spans 15 amino acids. Looked up from germline, CDR1 is SGHTA and CDR2 is FQGTGA. CDR3 coding DNA: TGTGCCAGCAGCTTAGCGAGGGACACCGGGGAGCCCCAGTACTTC. It codes for CASSLARDTGEPQYF.

The chain carries TRBV7-9 and TRBJ2-7; TRBD2 agrees at 7 bases. TRBJ2-4 explains the end of the DNA better; the J call may be wrong. The germline V gene encodes CDR1 SEHNR and CDR2 FQNEAQ (reference sequence). This CDR3 is built from 15 residues. In DNA form, the CDR3 reads TGTGCCAGCAGCTGGACCGGGACTATGGAAAACATTCAGTACTTC. This encodes CASSWTGTMENIQYF.

This clonotype was counted ten times or more. V gene TRBV15 combines with J gene TRBJ2-7, with D perhaps given as TRBD1 or TRBD2 (6 bases each). The germline V gene has CDR1 LNHNV and CDR2 YYDKDF (reference sequence). The CDR3 loop spans 15 amino acids. V dropped 1 base and J dropped 4 bases, with 14 bases sitting between them. The CDR3 DNA reads TGTGCCACCAGCAGAGGCGGGACACCTTCTTACGAGCAGTACTTC. Translated, it gives CATSRGGTPSYEQYF.

The rearrangement joins TRBV15 to TRBJ1-2; TRBD1 aligns across 9 bases. The CDR3 runs 15 residues. From germline, CDR1 is LNHNV and CDR2 YYDKDF (reference sequence). V was clipped by 3 bases and J by 6 bases; unmatched bases: 8. CDR3 sequence: CATSRGGQGPDGYTF. The CDR3 DNA follows: TGTGCCACCAGCAGGGGTGGACAGGGGCCTGATGGCTACACCTTC.

This chain connects TRBV20-1 to TRBJ2-1; 13 bases fit TRBD2. From germline, CDR1 is DFQATT and CDR2 SNEGSKA (reference sequence). CDR3 length: 16 amino acids. The J segment lost 3 bases and the V segment lost 3 bases, leaving 5 bases of the junction unmatched. This CDR3 is CSARRLAGGVYNEQFF. Written as DNA, the CDR3 is TGCAGTGCTAGGCGACTAGCGGGAGGCGTCTACAATGAGCAGTTCTTC.

The chain joins TRBV2 to TRBJ1-6; possibly TRBD1 for D (5 bases). V lost 4 bases and J lost 12, with 13 bases in between. The germline V gene has CDR1 SNHLY and CDR2 FYNNEI. The CDR3 totals 13 residues. Here the CDR3 DNA reads TGTGCCAGCAGTGCTTGGGGGGTACAACCCCTCCACTTT. Translated, it gives CASSAWGVQPLHF.

This clonotype was detected many times. This sequence joins TRBV6-2 or TRBV6-3 and TRBJ1-1; D remains ambiguous. V lost 9 bases to trimming and J lost 3 bases, with 17 bases between them. CDR3 size: 14 residues. The germline CDR1 and CDR2 sequences are MNHEY and SVGEGT. The CDR3: CASRSSHGDTEAFF. Here the CDR3 DNA reads TGTGCCAGTCGATCAAGCCATGGCGACACTGAAGCTTTCTTT.

The chain uses TRBV5-4 and TRBJ1-2; 8 positions agree with TRBD1. The CDR3 sequence is 14 residues long. V dropped 0 bases and J dropped 6; count of bases not matched to a gene: 4. CDR1 SGHNT and CDR2 YYREEE come from the germline V gene (reference sequence). The CDR3 sequence is CASSLGQGSDGYTF. The DNA for the CDR3 is TGTGCCAGCAGCTTGGGACAGGGGTCCGATGGCTACACCTTC. The full variable domain, its missing parts supplied by reference TRBV5-4 and TRBJ1-2, is ETGVTQSPTHLIKTRGQQVTLRCSSQSGHNTVSWYQQALGQGPQFIFQYYREEENGRGNFPPRFSGLQFPNYSSELNVNALELDDSALYLCASSLGQGSDGYTFGSGTRLTVV.

The chain carries TRBV7-2 and TRBJ1-1, with D possibly being TRBD1 (5 bases). Germline V CDR1 and CDR2: SGHTA, FQGNSA. The V and J ends lost 5 bases and 0 bases respectively, with 13 bases between them. The CDR3 contains 15 residues. The DNA of the CDR3 is TGTGCCAGCAGCCGAGGACGGGGGATGAACACTGAAGCTTTCTTT. Amino acid sequence: CASSRGRGMNTEAFF. Together with reference TRBV7-2 and TRBJ1-1, the CDR3 gives the full variable domain: GAGVSQSPSNKVTEKGKDVELRCDPISGHTALYWYRQSLGQGLEFLIYFQGNSAPDKSGLPSDRFSAERTGGSVSTLTIQRTQQEDSAVYLCASSRGRGMNTEAFFGQGTRLTVV.

This clonotype was seen at least ten times. This CDR3 is CASSQDLVSSYEQYF. Here the CDR3 DNA reads TGCGCCAGCAGCCAAGATCTGGTGAGCTCCTACGAGCAGTACTTC. The chain employs TRBV4-3 and TRBJ2-7; D is uncertain. Trimming removed 0 bases at V and 0 bases at J, with 9 bases between. The CDR3 sequence is 15 residues long. The germline V gene encodes CDR1 LGHNA and CDR2 YSLEER.

CDR3 in amino acids: CASSSGQSARNSPLHF. CDR3 coding DNA: TGCGCCAGCAGCTCGGGACAGTCCGCGCGGAATTCACCCCTCCACTTT. This chain uses TRBV5-1 with TRBJ1-6; 7 positions match TRBD1. CDR3 length: 16 residues. The V segment lost 3 bases and the J segment 7 bases; nucleotides outside the gene matches: 10. The germline CDR1 and CDR2 sequences are SGHRS and YFSETQ.

This clonotype has only a few counts. J is TRBJ2-2 and V is TRBV5-6; 9 bases agree with TRBD1. The J segment lost 2 bases and the V segment lost 2 bases, leaving 7 bases of the junction unmatched. Germline loops: CDR1 SGHDT, CDR2 YYEEEE. CDR3 length: 17 amino acids. The CDR3 nucleotides read TGTGCCAGCAGCTTATTGGTGACAGGGGGTAACACCGGGGAGCTGTTTTTT. This encodes CASSLLVTGGNTGELFF. The variable domain in full, completed from reference TRBV5-6 and TRBJ2-2, reads DAGVTQSPTHLIKTRGQQVTLRCSPKSGHDTVSWYQQALGQGPQFIFQYYEEEERQRGNFPDRFSGHQFPNYSSELNVNALLLGDSALYLCASSLLVTGGNTGELFFGEGSRLTVL.

The chain carries TRBV11-2 and TRBJ2-2; 13 bases are shared with TRBD2. This CDR3 comprises 15 residues. Looked up from germline, CDR1 is SGHAT and CDR2 is FQNNGV. Germline trimming cut 6 bases from V and 7 bases from J; bases unmatched to any gene: 5. The DNA of the CDR3 is TGTGCCAGCAGGAGGACTAGCGGGAGCCTCGGGGAGCTGTTTTTT. This encodes CASRRTSGSLGELFF.

The V and J genes are TRBV10-3 and TRBJ2-7; 8 bases match TRBD1. Germline CDR1 reads ENHRY; CDR2 reads SYGVKD. This CDR3 is built from 13 residues. With V trimmed by 8 bases and J by 5 bases, 8 bases remained unmatched. The CDR3 sequence: CAISVDRADEQYF. CDR3 in DNA: TGTGCCATCTCGGTGGACAGGGCCGACGAGCAGTACTTC.

This clonotype was counted at least ten times. The gene calls are TRBV5-6 and TRBJ1-1, with TRBD1 matching 7 bases. Germline V gene sequence: CDR1 SGHDT, CDR2 YYEEEE. This CDR3 spans 17 amino acids. J lost 0 bases, V lost 0 bases, and 8 bases had no gene match. The CDR3 DNA reads as TGTGCCAGCAGCTTGGCCTCAAAGGGGGCCCTGAACACTGAAGCTTTCTTT. Translated: CASSLASKGALNTEAFF.

The chain employs TRBV12-3 or TRBV12-4 and TRBJ1-1; D is ambiguous. Trimming cost V 2 bases and J 0 bases, with 7 bases left between them. CDR3 size: 14 residues. CDR3 protein: CASSLLTLNTEAFF. DNA for the CDR3: TGTGCCAGCAGTTTACTCACCCTGAACACTGAAGCTTTCTTT.

This chain links TRBV29-1 with TRBJ2-2, with D perhaps matching TRBD1 or TRBD2 (5 bases each). CDR1 and CDR2 from the germline V gene are SQVTM and ANQGSEA. The CDR3 consists of 10 residues. V gave up 7 bases and J gave up 5 bases, with 5 bases separating them. CDR3 sequence (DNA): TGCAGCGGGGGGACCGGGGAGCTGTTTTTT. As protein: CSGGTGELFF.

This clonotype was counted ten times or more. V gene TRBV6-5 combines with J gene TRBJ2-2; D might be TRBD1 (5 bases). Trimming left V 10 bases short and J 0 bases short, with 15 bases between. The CDR3 is 15 residues long. Germline CDR1 is MNHEY and CDR2 is SVGAGI. CDR3 protein: CATNPGLSNTGELFF. Here the CDR3 DNA reads TGTGCCACTAACCCAGGGTTATCGAACACCGGGGAGCTGTTTTTT.

In this sample, this clonotype turned up many times. This chain links TRBV7-2 with TRBJ2-2; either TRBD1 or TRBD2 may supply D (5 bases each). Trimming pared 5 bases from V and 2 bases from J, leaving 12 bases between. Germline values: CDR1 SGHTA, CDR2 FQGNSA. This CDR3 contains 15 residues. The CDR3 spells CASSRGGGNTGELFF. The DNA for the CDR3 is TGTGCCAGCAGCCGTGGTGGGGGAAACACCGGGGAGCTGTTTTTT.

The rearrangement links TRBV7-3 to TRBJ2-5, with a possible D match to TRBD1 (7 bases). The length of the CDR3 is 16 residues. Germline assignment: CDR1 SGHTA and CDR2 FQGTGA. Trimming pared 1 base from V and 2 bases from J, leaving 14 bases between. Here the CDR3 reads CASSLMGGQKQETQYF. The CDR3 DNA is TGTGCCAGCAGCTTAATGGGGGGACAGAAACAAGAGACCCAGTACTTC.